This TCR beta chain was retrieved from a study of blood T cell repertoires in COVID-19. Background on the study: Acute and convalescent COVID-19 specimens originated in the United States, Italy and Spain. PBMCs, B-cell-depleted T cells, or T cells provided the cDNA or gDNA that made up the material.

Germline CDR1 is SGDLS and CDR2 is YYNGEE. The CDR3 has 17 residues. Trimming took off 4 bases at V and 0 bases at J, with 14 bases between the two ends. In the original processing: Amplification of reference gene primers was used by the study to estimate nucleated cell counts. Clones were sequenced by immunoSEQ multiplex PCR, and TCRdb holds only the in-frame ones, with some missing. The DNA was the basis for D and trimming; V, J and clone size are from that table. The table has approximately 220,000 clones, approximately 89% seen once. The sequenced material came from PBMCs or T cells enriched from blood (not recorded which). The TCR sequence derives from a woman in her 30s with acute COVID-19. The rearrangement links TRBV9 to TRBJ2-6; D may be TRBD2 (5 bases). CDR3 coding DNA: TGTGCCAGCAGCTCGCTAGCATTCACCTCTGGGGCCAACGTCCTGACTTTC. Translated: CASSSLAFTSGANVLTF.